These T cell receptor beta chains were read from a single sample in a study of blood T cell repertoires in COVID-19. Sequenced by immunoSEQ multiplex PCR; TCRdb stores in-frame clones only, minus some. There are around 110,000 clones in the sample; about 80% occur only once, and roughly 7% lies in the top ten. Sequencing was performed on peripheral blood. Every receptor here comes from a man between 65 and 80 years old with active or convalescent COVID-19. The CDR3 runs from the conserved cysteine through the conserved F or W. A D gene is named only where the DNA matches it firmly. The size entry is marked missing in some rows and otherwise reads once, few, many or a size class.

CDR3 | DNA | J | V | D | size
CASSKDRGNSYNEQFF | TGCGCCAGCAGCAAGGACAGGGGGAACTCCTACAATGAGCAGTTCTTC | TRBJ2-1 | TRBV5-1 | TRBD1 | once
CASSQGQGSGSPLHF | TGCGCCAGCAGCCAGGGACAGGGCTCAGGTTCACCCCTCCACTTT | TRBJ1-6 | TRBV4-3 | TRBD1 | few
CASSSLDWGNQPQHF | TGTGCCAGTAGTTCCCTGGACTGGGGCAATCAGCCCCAGCATTTT | TRBJ1-5 | TRBV19 | NA | NA
CATSDYQGTQYF | TGTGCCACCAGTGATTATCAGGGGACCCAGTACTTC | TRBJ2-5 | TRBV24-1 | NA | NA
CAISGQGASNTEAFF | TGTGCCATCAGTGGACAGGGGGCCTCGAACACTGAAGCTTTCTTT | TRBJ1-1 | TRBV10-3 | TRBD1 | NA
CASSPAWPSTDTQYF | TGTGCCAGCAGCCCCGCATGGCCTAGCACAGATACGCAGTATTTT | TRBJ2-3 | TRBV28 | NA | NA
CASSFGLAGGGEQFF | TGTGCCAGCAGCTTTGGACTAGCTGGGGGCGGTGAGCAGTTCTTC | TRBJ2-1 | TRBV9 | TRBD2 | NA
CASSHEGGRTNEKLFF | TGCGCCAGCAGTCATGAAGGGGGCAGGACTAATGAAAAACTGTTTTTT | TRBJ1-4 | TRBV23-1 | TRBD1 | NA
CASSPRQGLDGYTF | TGTGCCAGCAGCCCCCGACAGGGACTGGATGGCTACACCTTC | TRBJ1-2 | TRBV7-2 | TRBD1 | NA
CASNPGSGNTIYF | TGTGCCAGCAACCCCGGGAGTGGAAACACCATATATTTT | TRBJ1-3 | TRBV2 | NA | NA
CASSLLAGEGYEQYF | TGTGCCAGCAGCTTATTGGCAGGGGAGGGCTACGAGCAGTACTTC | TRBJ2-7 | TRBV11-2 | NA | once
CASSLARSNYGYTF | TGCGCCAGCAGTTTAGCTCGTAGTAACTATGGCTACACCTTC | TRBJ1-2 | TRBV10-1 | NA | NA
CASSPELRDRSEAFF | TGTGCCAGCAGCCCAGAACTCCGGGACAGGAGTGAAGCTTTCTTT | TRBJ1-1 | TRBV14 | TRBD1 | once